The sequence of this TCR beta chain was determined in a study of cytomegalovirus exposure and HLA in healthy donors. Study information: A prior analysis found some 110 million unique TCR beta sequences from about 179 million T cells.

In the PCR, 60 Vbeta and 13 Jbeta primers were used. Using immunoSEQ multiplex PCR, the repertoire was profiled, and TCRdb retains in-frame clones only, with some absent. The table has about 200,000 clones, 60% to 85% seen once; the top ten hold roughly a sixth. Each donor was healthy, and each was a bone marrow donor. On this clone itself: Its antigen is not known.

Study outcomes and limitations: Earlier analysis found most TCR beta V segments productive about 87% or about 30% of the time.

Trimming at V came to 5 bases and at J to 1 base, leaving 7 bases not matched to a gene. CDR1 MNHNY and CDR2 SVGAGI come from the germline V gene (reference sequence). There are 16 residues in the CDR3. Sequencing was carried out using PBMCs. This chain links TRBV6-6 with TRBJ2-2; 7 bases match TRBD2. The receptor was isolated from a man aged 35 to 55 in good health and CMV-seronegative. CDR3 amino acids: CASSPQLAENTGELFF. For the CDR3, the DNA is TGTGCCAGCAGTCCCCAGCTAGCGGAGAACACCGGGGAGCTGTTTTTT.